This TCR beta chain was sequenced during a study of T cells in Graves' hyperthyroidism and ophthalmopathy. Study context: Staff took peripheral blood when the initial diagnosis was made, before any treatment began.

Whole-study findings and limits: From stable hyperthyroidism, ophthalmopathy was separated by a 13 V-J model.

Using RNA transcripts as the source, TCR beta CDR3 regions were amplified. Using the HTBI primer set, a first-round RT-PCR was run on the TCR CDR3. TCRdb called the multiplex PCR reads again in MiXCR, with one record for every CDR3 protein. The sample contains about 96,000 distinct CDR3 sequences, just over 50% of which appear only once. This CDR3 spans 15 amino acids. V lost 5 bases, J lost 5 bases, and 12 bases stayed unmatched. Germline V lookup: CDR1 SEHNR, CDR2 FQNEAQ (reference sequence). A word on this clonotype: Its target is not known.

Patients aged 18 to 65 had newly diagnosed hyperthyroidism lasting under 2 months. The chain is built from TRBV7-9 and TRBJ2-7, with 7 bases lining up with TRBD1. The sequenced sample was blood. The sequence came from a woman between 40 and 50 years old with Graves' hyperthyroidism. The CDR3 spells CASSPDLTGLDEQYF. The CDR3 bases are TGTGCCAGCAGCCCAGATCTGACAGGGCTCGACGAGCAGTACTTC.